The 21 T cell receptor beta chains in this list originate from one sample, sequenced in a study of T-cell memory formation after mild COVID-19. MiXCR, run by TCRdb on the 5' RACE reads, gives a single entry per CDR3 protein. The table records tens of thousands of distinct CDR3 sequences, 16% of them present only once. The sequenced material came from PBMCs or a T cell subset sorted from them (not recorded which). These TCRs come from an adult woman who had mild COVID-19 (a few samples of this study predate the infection). Cell type and time point are not known.

CDR3 in amino acids: CSMWTSGDYNEQFF. The CDR3 DNA follows: TGCAGCATGTGGACTAGCGGGGACTACAATGAGCAGTTCTTC. The rearrangement links TRBV29-1 to TRBJ2-1; 12 nucleotides match TRBD2. V shed 8 bases and J 3 bases; nucleotides not matched to a gene: 5. The CDR3 covers 14 residues. Germline CDR1 is SQVTM and CDR2 is ANQGSEA.

This clonotype appeared a few times. The J gene is TRBJ1-2, the V gene TRBV4-2; 9 nucleotides align to TRBD1. This CDR3 spans 15 amino acids. The germline V gene encodes CDR1 LGHNA and CDR2 YNFKEQ. V lost 4 bases and J lost 3; bases outside the gene matches: 6. CDR3 sequence (DNA): TGTGCCAGCAGCCCACAGGGGGCAGGGCACTATGGCTACACCTTC. Translated, it gives CASSPQGAGHYGYTF.

The table lists this clonotype with a few counts. One end of the junction does not line up with germline, which may come from a read error. The rearrangement joins TRBV6-5 to TRBJ2-4, with 7 bases aligning to TRBD1. Germline loops: CDR1 MNHEY, CDR2 SVGAGI. The CDR3 has 13 amino acids. In DNA form, the CDR3 reads TGTGCCAGCAGTTACCAAACACAGGGGCCTTTGGACTTC. Translating gives CASSYQTQGPLDF.

The chain combines TRBV9 with TRBJ1-3; D unresolved. In germline, CDR1 is SGDLS, CDR2 YYNGEE. The CDR3 loop spans 17 amino acids. The V gene lost 3 bases and the J gene lost 0 bases, with 16 bases spanning the gap. This CDR3 is CASSAEDPFSSGNTIYF. CDR3 nucleotides: TGTGCCAGCAGCGCAGAAGACCCGTTTTCCTCTGGAAACACCATATATTTT.

V usage is TRBV20-1 and J usage is TRBJ2-7, with D perhaps TRBD1 or TRBD2 (5 bases each). Germline V gene sequence: CDR1 DFQATT, CDR2 SNEGSKA (reference sequence). This CDR3 spans 15 amino acids. The V end was cut by 1 base, the J end by 2 bases, with 15 bases between. The CDR3 is CSARGRGGRTYEQYF. The CDR3 DNA is TGCAGTGCTAGAGGTCGGGGCGGGCGTACCTACGAGCAGTACTTC.

This chain uses TRBV12-3 or TRBV12-4 with TRBJ1-5; D ambiguous. This CDR3 region has 15 residues. Trimming pared 6 bases from V and 5 bases from J, leaving 17 bases between. CDR3 sequence: CASRKGPFLDQPQHF. The CDR3 DNA reads as TGTGCCAGCAGGAAGGGTCCCTTCCTCGATCAGCCCCAGCATTTT.

This clonotype was counted only a few times. V usage is TRBV12-3 or TRBV12-4 and J usage is TRBJ2-7; 10 bases are a match to TRBD2. The CDR3 consists of 16 residues. V lost 6 bases and J lost 0; bases outside the gene matches: 8. CDR3 sequence reads: CASSRGTSAHSYEQYF. As DNA, the CDR3 is TGTGCCAGCAGCCGAGGGACTAGCGCGCACTCCTACGAGCAGTACTTC.

V and J are TRBV12-3 or TRBV12-4 and TRBJ2-1; D not certain. The CDR3 loop spans 10 amino acids. The V end lost 6 bases, the J end lost 15 bases, and 12 bases lay between the germline ends. This chain's CDR3 is CASRGSRLFF. Here the CDR3 DNA reads TGTGCCAGCAGGGGATCCAGGCTGTTCTTC.

The gene calls are TRBV21-1 and TRBJ2-1. TRBV21-1 is a known pseudogene. This CDR3 spans 17 amino acids. CDR3 amino acids: CASSKENGVSSYNEQFF. DNA of the CDR3: TGTGCCAGCAGCAAAGAAAACGGCGTGAGCTCCTACAATGAGCAGTTCTTC.

This clonotype was picked up a small number of times. The chain links TRBV2 to TRBJ2-7; TRBD2 is a possible D gene (6 bases). This CDR3 has 12 amino acids. Germline-derived CDR1 and CDR2 are SNHLY and FYNNEI. V shed 8 bases and J shed 1 base, with 9 bases lying between them. DNA for the CDR3: TGTGCCAGCGAGGCGGGATCCTACGAGCAGTACTTC. Amino acids: CASEAGSYEQYF.

This clonotype turned up a few times. Relative to the germline gene, one junction end is altered; a read error may explain this. The V call is TRBV6-5, the J call TRBJ2-3, with D tentatively TRBD2 (6 bases). The CDR3 has 14 residues. Germline V CDR1 and CDR2: MNHEY, SVGAGI. CDR3 coding DNA: TGTGCCAGGAGTTGCGGGGTCAGCACAGATACGCAGTATTTT. It translates to CARSCGVSTDTQYF.

The chain recombines TRBV5-5 with TRBJ2-2; no definite D call. The germline V gene encodes CDR1 SGHKS and CDR2 YYEKEE (reference sequence). The CDR3 has 12 amino acids. V dropped 0 bases and J dropped 6 bases, with 3 bases sitting between them. The CDR3 DNA is TGTGCCAGCAGCTTGGAGTCCGGGGAGCTGTTTTTT. Its protein product is CASSLESGELFF.

The chain uses TRBV12-3 or TRBV12-4 and TRBJ2-7, with D maybe TRBD1 (5 bases). The CDR3 totals 17 residues. V was cut by 3 bases and J by 3 bases, with 21 bases left in between. The DNA for the CDR3 is TGTGCCAGCAGTTTTGGCGTATCAGAGACAGCCTACTACGAGCAGTACTTC. This encodes CASSFGVSETAYYEQYF.

The chain links TRBV20-1 to TRBJ1-1; no firm D call. Trimming removed 4 bases from V and 5 bases from J, with 14 bases in between. The CDR3 sequence is 13 residues long. The germline V gene encodes CDR1 DFQATT and CDR2 SNEGSKA (reference sequence). The CDR3 DNA follows: TGCAGTGCTACGCCGGGTCCTGGGACTGAAGCTTTCTTT. Protein sequence: CSATPGPGTEAFF.

V is TRBV5-5 and J is TRBJ2-5; D unresolved. CDR3 length equals 14 residues. The V end was cut by 0 bases, the J end by 0 bases, with 6 bases between. In germline, CDR1 is SGHKS, CDR2 YYEKEE (reference sequence). The DNA for the CDR3 is TGTGCCAGCAGCTTGGACCAATACCAAGAGACCCAGTACTTC. Encoded protein: CASSLDQYQETQYF.

This clonotype was counted only a few times. The chain has TRBV29-1 and TRBJ2-1; a weak D match, TRBD2 (5 bases). This CDR3 is built from 12 residues. Deletions cut 1 base from V and 10 bases from J, with 11 bases between. CDR1 and CDR2 (germline): SQVTM, ANQGSEA. CDR3 sequence: CSVEVASSEQFF. In DNA, the CDR3 is TGCAGCGTTGAAGTGGCTAGCAGCGAGCAGTTCTTC.

In this sample, this clonotype turned up a few times. This sequence joins TRBV7-6 and TRBJ1-1; 7 bases agree with TRBD1. The V gene's germline CDR1 is SGHVS and CDR2 FNYEAQ. V was clipped by 4 bases and J by 3 bases; unmatched bases: 11. This CDR3 region has 16 residues. DNA of the CDR3: TGTGCCAGCAGCTGGAATATAGGGGGCGAAGACACTGAAGCTTTCTTT. Encoded protein: CASSWNIGGEDTEAFF.

The chain combines TRBV20-1 with TRBJ2-3, with D possibly matching TRBD2 (6 bases). Trimming removed 5 bases from V and 4 bases from J, with 13 bases in between. The CDR3 contains 13 residues. The germline V gene has CDR1 DFQATT and CDR2 SNEGSKA (reference sequence). CDR3 DNA: TGCAGTGCTCCGACATCGGGGGCAGATACGCAGTATTTT. Translation gives CSAPTSGADTQYF.

J is TRBJ2-3 and V is TRBV9, with 10 bases fitting TRBD1. The germline V gene encodes CDR1 SGDLS and CDR2 YYNGEE. CDR3 size: 16 residues. The J segment lost 1 base and the V segment lost 3 bases, leaving 5 bases of the junction unmatched. Here the CDR3 DNA reads TGTGCCAGCAGCGCTCGACAGGGGGCGGGCACAGATACGCAGTATTTT. Encoded protein: CASSARQGAGTDTQYF.

The chain recombines TRBV7-8 with TRBJ2-1; D is unclear. The CDR3 is made up of 14 amino acids. Trimming pared 0 bases from V and 5 bases from J, leaving 8 bases between. Germline CDR1 is SGHVS and CDR2 is FQNEAQ. The CDR3 spells CASSLAGTHNEQFF. CDR3 coding DNA: TGTGCCAGCAGCTTAGCGGGAACGCACAATGAGCAGTTCTTC.

This clonotype was detected only a few times. The chain combines TRBV29-1 with TRBJ1-2, with D unresolved. This CDR3 is 11 amino acids long. V was trimmed by 7 bases and J by 7 bases, leaving 13 bases between them. Germline V gives CDR1 SQVTM, CDR2 ANQGSEA. CDR3 sequence: CSEVGVAGYTF. For the CDR3, the DNA is TGCAGCGAGGTCGGGGTAGCTGGCTACACCTTC.